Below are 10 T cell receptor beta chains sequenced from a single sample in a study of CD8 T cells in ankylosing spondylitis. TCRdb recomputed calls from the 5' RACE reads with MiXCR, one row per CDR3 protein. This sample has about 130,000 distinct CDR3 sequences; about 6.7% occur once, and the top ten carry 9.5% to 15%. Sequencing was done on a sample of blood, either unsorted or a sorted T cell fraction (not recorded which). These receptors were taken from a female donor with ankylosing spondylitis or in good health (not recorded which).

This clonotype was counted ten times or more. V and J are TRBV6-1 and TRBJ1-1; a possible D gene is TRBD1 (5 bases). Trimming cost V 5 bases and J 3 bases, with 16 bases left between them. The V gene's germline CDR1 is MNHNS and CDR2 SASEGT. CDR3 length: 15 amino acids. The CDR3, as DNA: TGTGCCAGCAGTACCCGGGGCGGTGGGGACACTGAAGCTTTCTTT. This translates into CASSTRGGGDTEAFF.

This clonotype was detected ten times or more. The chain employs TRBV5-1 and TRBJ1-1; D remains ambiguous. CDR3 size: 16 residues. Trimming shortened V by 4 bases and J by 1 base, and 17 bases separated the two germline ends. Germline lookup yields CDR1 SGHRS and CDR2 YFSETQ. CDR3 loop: CASSPLLRGQNTEAFF. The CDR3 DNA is TGCGCCAGCAGCCCGTTGCTTAGAGGGCAGAACACTGAAGCTTTCTTT.

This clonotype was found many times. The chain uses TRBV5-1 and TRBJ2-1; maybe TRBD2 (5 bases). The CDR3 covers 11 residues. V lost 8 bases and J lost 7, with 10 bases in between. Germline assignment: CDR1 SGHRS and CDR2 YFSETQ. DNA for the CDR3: TGCGCCAGGACGGGGAATAATGAGCAGTTCTTC. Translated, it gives CARTGNNEQFF.

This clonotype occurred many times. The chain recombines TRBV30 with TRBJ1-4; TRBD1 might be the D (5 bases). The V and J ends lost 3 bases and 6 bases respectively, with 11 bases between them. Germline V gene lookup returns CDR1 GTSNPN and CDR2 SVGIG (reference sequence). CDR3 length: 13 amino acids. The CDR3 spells CAWRRQMDEKLFF. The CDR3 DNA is TGTGCCTGGAGAAGACAGATGGATGAAAAACTGTTTTTT.

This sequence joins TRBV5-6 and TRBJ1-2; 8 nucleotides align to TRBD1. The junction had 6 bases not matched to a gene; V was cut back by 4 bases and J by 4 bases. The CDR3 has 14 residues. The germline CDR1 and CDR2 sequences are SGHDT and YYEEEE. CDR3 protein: CASSPGTGLYGYTF. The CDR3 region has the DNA TGTGCCAGCAGCCCGGGGACAGGTCTCTATGGCTACACCTTC.

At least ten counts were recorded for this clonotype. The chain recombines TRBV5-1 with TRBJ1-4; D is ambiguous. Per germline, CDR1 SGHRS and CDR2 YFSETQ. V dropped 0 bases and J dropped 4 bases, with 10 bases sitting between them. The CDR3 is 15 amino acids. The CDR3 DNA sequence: TGCGCCAGCAGCTTGGGAGGGCCAAGTAATGAAAAACTGTTTTTT. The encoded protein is CASSLGGPSNEKLFF.

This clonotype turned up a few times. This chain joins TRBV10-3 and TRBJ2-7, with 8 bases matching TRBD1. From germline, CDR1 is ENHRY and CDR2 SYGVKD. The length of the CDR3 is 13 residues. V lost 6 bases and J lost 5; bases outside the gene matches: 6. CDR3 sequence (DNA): TGTGCCATCAGGGACAGGGCAGGGGACGAGCAGTACTTC. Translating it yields CAIRDRAGDEQYF.

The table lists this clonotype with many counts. The CDR3 sequence: CASSLEQGIYYGYTF. The CDR3 nucleotides read TGCGCCAGCAGCTTGGAACAGGGCATTTACTATGGCTACACCTTC. V gene TRBV5-1 combines with J gene TRBJ1-2, with TRBD1 as a possible D gene (6 bases). There are 15 residues in the CDR3. Germline CDR1 SGHRS, CDR2 YFSETQ. The V and J ends lost 0 bases and 3 bases respectively, with 12 bases between them.

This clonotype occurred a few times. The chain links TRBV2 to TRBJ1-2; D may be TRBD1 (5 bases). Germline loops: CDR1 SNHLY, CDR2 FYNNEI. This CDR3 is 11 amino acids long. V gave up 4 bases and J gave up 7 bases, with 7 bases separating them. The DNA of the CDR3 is TGTGCCAGCAGTGCCGGGGGTGGCTACACCTTC. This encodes CASSAGGGYTF.

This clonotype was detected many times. This chain's CDR3 is CASSLYTSGGYEQYF. The CDR3 DNA sequence: TGTGCCAGCAGCTTATACACTAGCGGGGGTTACGAGCAGTACTTC. The rearrangement links TRBV7-2 to TRBJ2-7; TRBD2 aligns across 11 bases. J lost 4 bases, V lost 2 bases, and 4 bases had no gene match. CDR3 length: 15 residues. Germline V gene sequence: CDR1 SGHTA, CDR2 FQGNSA.